A single sample gave rise to the 31 T cell receptor beta chains below, sequenced in a study of T-cell memory formation after mild COVID-19. One entry per CDR3 protein results from TCRdb running MiXCR on the 5' RACE reads. The table shows more than 300,000 distinct CDR3 sequences, with around 15% occurring only once. Sequencing was done on a sample of PBMCs or a T cell subset sorted from them (not recorded which). Every receptor here comes from a young man who had mild COVID-19 (a few samples of this study predate the infection). Cell type and time point are not known.

This clonotype was seen more than once but under ten times. This sequence joins TRBV5-5 and TRBJ2-3, with D perhaps TRBD2 (7 bases). Trimming took 5 bases from V and 2 from J, leaving 15 bases between them. The CDR3 contains 15 residues. The germline V gene encodes CDR1 SGHKS and CDR2 YYEKEE (reference sequence). CDR3 nucleotides: TGTGCCAGCAGGGGGGGGCCACCGCCCACAGATACGCAGTATTTT. Protein sequence: CASRGGPPPTDTQYF.

Only a few counts were recorded for this clonotype. The chain carries TRBV20-1 and TRBJ2-7; 8 nucleotides line up with TRBD1. The CDR3 runs to 14 residues. With 3 bases clipped from V and 2 bases from J, the junction kept 6 bases outside the gene matches. The germline gives CDR1 DFQATT, CDR2 SNEGSKA (reference sequence). In nucleotides, the CDR3 is TGCAGTGCTAGCTCCGGGACAGGCCCCTACGAGCAGTACGTC. As protein: CSASSGTGPYEQYV.

This clonotype showed up many times. The gene calls are TRBV6-4 and TRBJ2-3; TRBD2 aligns across 11 bases. The CDR3 spans 16 residues. The J segment lost 2 bases and the V segment lost 0 bases, leaving 1 base of the junction unmatched. The germline V gene has CDR1 MRHNA and CDR2 SNTAGT. CDR3 DNA sequence: TGTGCCAGCAGTGACTCTAGCGGGGGGGCCACAGATACGCAGTATTTT. The encoded protein is CASSDSSGGATDTQYF.

This clonotype came up a few times. The genes are TRBV7-2 and TRBJ1-3; D possibly corresponds to TRBD1 (6 bases). V was shortened by 1 base and J by 0 bases, with 10 bases between the two germline ends. Germline V CDR1 and CDR2: SGHTA, FQGNSA. The CDR3 length is 16 residues. CDR3 sequence: CASSLGGGDSGNTIYF. The DNA of the CDR3 is TGTGCCAGCAGCTTAGGAGGGGGGGACTCTGGAAACACCATATATTTT.

About this clonotype: One junction end disagrees with the germline gene, perhaps due to a read error. The rearrangement joins TRBV15 to TRBJ2-1, with 11 bases fitting TRBD2. Germline loops: CDR1 LNHNV, CDR2 YYDKDF (reference sequence). CDR3 size: 14 residues. The CDR3 spells CATEALAGAGERFF. The DNA of the CDR3 is TGTGCCACTGAGGCACTAGCGGGGGCGGGTGAGCGGTTCTTC.

This clonotype came up many times. The chain joins TRBV21-1 to TRBJ2-7; TRBD2, as called in the table, went unchecked against the DNA. TRBV21-1 is termed a pseudogene. The CDR3 length is 11 residues. CDR3 sequence reads: CASRGLREQYV. The CDR3 DNA is TGTGCCAGCAGGGGACTGAGAGAGCAGTACGTC.

The rearrangement links TRBV28 to TRBJ1-1; D ambiguous. Germline lookup yields CDR1 MDHEN and CDR2 SYDVKM. CDR3 size: 14 residues. Trimming took off 3 bases at V and 2 bases at J, with 10 bases between the two ends. The CDR3 region has the DNA TGTGCCAGCAGTTTTAAAGTTTTTAACACTGAAGCTTTCTTT. Its translation is CASSFKVFNTEAFF.

CDR3 sequence: CASSILDPYLGGYTF. CDR3 coding DNA: TGTGCCAGCAGCATTCTAGACCCCTACCTAGGGGGCTACACCTTC. V usage is TRBV11-2 and J usage is TRBJ1-2; D unclear. This CDR3 comprises 15 residues. Per germline, CDR1 SGHAT and CDR2 FQNNGV. Trimming shortened V by 5 bases and J by 8 bases, and 21 bases separated the two germline ends.

This clonotype was observed a handful of times. J is TRBJ2-7 and V is TRBV6-2 or TRBV6-3, with 7 bases aligning to TRBD1. The V and J ends lost 6 bases and 5 bases, in that order; junction bases with no gene match: 4. This CDR3 comprises 12 residues. From germline, CDR1 is MNHEY and CDR2 SVGEGT. As DNA, the CDR3 is TGTGCCAGCAGACTCACAGGGGACGAGCAGTACTTC. This codes for CASRLTGDEQYF.

This clonotype was detected a few times. The rearrangement joins TRBV7-9 to TRBJ2-5; 9 bases align to TRBD2. CDR1 SEHNR and CDR2 FQNEAQ come from the germline V gene (reference sequence). Trimming cost V 3 bases and J 4 bases; bases outside gene matches: 6. The CDR3 has 15 amino acids. CDR3: CASSLLAGNGETQYF. CDR3 DNA: TGTGCCAGCAGCTTGCTAGCGGGGAACGGAGAGACCCAGTACTTC.

The genes are TRBV7-9 and TRBJ2-7; no firm D call. The CDR3 contains 12 residues. Germline values: CDR1 SEHNR, CDR2 FQNEAQ (reference sequence). Deletions cut 1 base from V and 6 bases from J, with 7 bases between. The CDR3: CASSLGVGEQYV. CDR3 DNA: TGTGCCAGCAGCTTAGGGGTGGGCGAGCAGTACGTC.

The genes are TRBV20-1 and TRBJ2-5; 7 bases agree with TRBD2. The V and J ends lost 1 base and 6 bases, in that order; junction bases with no gene match: 5. The CDR3 sequence is 13 residues long. The germline V gene encodes CDR1 DFQATT and CDR2 SNEGSKA (reference sequence). The DNA of the CDR3 is TGCAGTGCTAGAGGGACTAGGAGTCAGACCCAGTACTTC. Its translation is CSARGTRSQTQYF.

The rearrangement uses TRBV5-1 and TRBJ2-1, with TRBD2 as a possible D gene (6 bases). This CDR3 region has 15 residues. Germline CDR1 and CDR2: SGHRS and YFSETQ. Between the trimmed V and J ends, which lost 3 bases and 7 bases, there was a span of 17 bases. The CDR3 region has the DNA TGCGCCAGCAGCTGGGAGGCAGGTCGGATGAATGAGCAGTTCTTC. Residues: CASSWEAGRMNEQFF. The whole variable domain, filled in from reference TRBV5-1 and TRBJ2-1, reads KAGVTQTPRYLIKTRGQQVTLSCSPISGHRSVSWYQQTPGQGLQFLFEYFSETQRNKGNFPGRFSGRQFSNSRSEMNVSTLELGDSALYLCASSWEAGRMNEQFFGPGTRLTVL.

The J gene is TRBJ1-2, the V gene TRBV25-1; D is undetermined. Trimming removed 1 base at V and 3 bases at J, with 12 bases between. The germline V gene encodes CDR1 MGHDK and CDR2 SYGVNS. This CDR3 contains 15 residues. The CDR3 region has the DNA TGTGCCAGCAGTGAATCAAGCGGCTACTACTATGGCTACACCTTC. Protein sequence: CASSESSGYYYGYTF.

The sample holds a few counts of this clonotype. This chain's CDR3 is CASSPRLAAYEQYV. The CDR3 nucleotides are TGTGCCAGCAGCCCCCGACTAGCGGCCTACGAGCAGTACGTC. The rearrangement joins TRBV6-5 to TRBJ2-7; 9 nucleotides match TRBD2. Trimming removed 6 bases from V and 2 bases from J; junction bases left unmatched: 5. Germline CDR1 and CDR2: MNHEY and SVGAGI. The CDR3 length is 14 residues.

This clonotype appeared a few times. The rearrangement links TRBV6-5 to TRBJ1-2; no clear D. The CDR3 is made up of 13 amino acids. The V gene lost 2 bases and the J gene lost 5 bases, with 9 bases spanning the gap. Germline values: CDR1 MNHEY, CDR2 SVGAGI. The CDR3 loop reads CASSYLGIYGYTF. The CDR3 DNA reads as TGTGCCAGCAGTTACCTAGGGATTTATGGCTACACCTTC.

This rearrangement joins TRBV12-3 or TRBV12-4 to TRBJ2-7; 11 positions agree with TRBD2. This CDR3 is built from 15 residues. Germline trimming cut 2 bases from V and 7 bases from J; bases unmatched to any gene: 7. CDR3: CASSLLAGGLREQYF. DNA for the CDR3: TGTGCCAGCAGTTTATTAGCGGGGGGGCTAAGGGAGCAGTACTTC.

This clonotype showed up just a few times. The chain recombines TRBV7-9 with TRBJ1-1, with unresolved D. V gave up 4 bases and J gave up 1 base, with 4 bases separating them. The germline CDR1 and CDR2 sequences are SEHNR and FQNEAQ (reference sequence). The CDR3 length is 12 residues. This CDR3 reads CASSYWNTEAFF. As DNA, the CDR3 is TGTGCCAGCAGCTATTGGAACACTGAAGCTTTCTTT.

This sequence joins TRBV5-1 and TRBJ1-2; a possible D gene is TRBD1 (5 bases). V was clipped by 4 bases and J by 4 bases, with 11 bases between them. The germline gives CDR1 SGHRS, CDR2 YFSETQ. The CDR3 length is 13 residues. The CDR3 spells CASSPTESYGYTF. The CDR3 DNA follows: TGCGCCAGCAGCCCGACAGAATCCTATGGCTACACCTTC.

The gene calls are TRBV3-1 and TRBJ2-5, with 16 bases that match TRBD2. Germline V gives CDR1 LGHDT, CDR2 YNNKEL (reference sequence). Unmatched junction bases numbered 12, after V lost 4 bases and J lost 4 bases. The CDR3 length is 19 residues. The CDR3 sequence is CASSLASGTSGGAGETQYF. CDR3 in DNA: TGTGCCAGCAGCCTAGCGTCCGGGACTAGCGGGGGGGCAGGAGAGACCCAGTACTTC.

This clonotype was detected ten times or more. The rearrangement uses TRBV7-8 and TRBJ2-1, with 10 positions matching TRBD2. Germline CDR1 is SGHVS and CDR2 is FQNEAQ. V shed 5 bases and J 10 bases; nucleotides not matched to a gene: 8. CDR3 length equals 14 residues. In DNA form, the CDR3 reads TGTGCCAGCAGCGTAGAGCGGGGGGGCGGCGAGCAGTTCTTC. It specifies CASSVERGGGEQFF.

The rearrangement links TRBV5-1 to TRBJ1-1, with D tentatively TRBD1 (5 bases). The ends were cut back, 4 bases at V and 2 bases at J, with 21 bases in the middle. The CDR3 is made up of 17 amino acids. Per the germline V gene, CDR1 is SGHRS and CDR2 is YFSETQ. In DNA, the CDR3 is TGCGCCAGCAGCCCCCCCAGGGCAGGAGACTTTAACACTGAAGCTTTCTTT. Its protein product is CASSPPRAGDFNTEAFF.

This clonotype came up a few times. The chain is built from TRBV20-1 and TRBJ1-1; 7 nucleotides agree with TRBD1. V shed 4 bases, J shed 8 bases, and the junction held 10 bases outside the gene matches. Germline CDR1 reads DFQATT; CDR2 reads SNEGSKA (reference sequence). The CDR3 extends over 13 amino acids. CDR3 coding DNA: TGCAGTGCTACAAGACAGGGCGACCAAGAAGCTTTCTTT. It codes for CSATRQGDQEAFF.

This clonotype was detected many times. The V call is TRBV5-1, the J call TRBJ2-5; TRBD2 matches at 9 bases. Losses at the gene ends were 6 bases for V and 6 bases for J; bases not matched to a gene: 6. The CDR3 is 13 amino acids. The germline V gene has CDR1 SGHRS and CDR2 YFSETQ. CDR3 loop: CASTAGGPKTQYF. For the CDR3, the DNA is TGCGCCAGCACTGCGGGGGGGCCGAAGACCCAGTACTTC.

The chain is built from TRBV7-9 and TRBJ2-3; D unresolved. Germline CDR1 and CDR2: SEHNR and FQNEAQ (reference sequence). CDR3 size: 14 residues. V shed 1 base and J shed 4 bases, with 9 bases lying between them. The CDR3 DNA reads TGTGCCAGCAGCTTAGAAGGCGCGCCAGATACGCAGTATTTT. Amino acids: CASSLEGAPDTQYF.

The chain carries TRBV20-1 and TRBJ1-1; 8 bases match TRBD1. The germline CDR1 and CDR2 sequences are DFQATT and SNEGSKA (reference sequence). Trimming removed 1 base from V and 4 bases from J; junction bases left unmatched: 8. This CDR3 comprises 15 residues. CDR3 loop: CSARAQGAVPTEAFF. Written as DNA, the CDR3 is TGCAGTGCTAGAGCCCAGGGGGCCGTCCCCACTGAAGCTTTCTTT.

This clonotype was recorded at least ten times. This chain links TRBV5-1 with TRBJ2-1; 10 positions match TRBD2. The germline CDR1 and CDR2 sequences are SGHRS and YFSETQ. CDR3 size: 17 residues. V lost 0 bases, J lost 3 bases, and 6 bases stayed unmatched. The CDR3, as DNA: TGCGCCAGCAGCTTGGACGGTCTAGCGGGGGACTACAATGAGCAGTTCTTC. It codes for CASSLDGLAGDYNEQFF.

The chain has TRBV7-2 and TRBJ2-2, with a tentative D call TRBD2 (5 bases). Deletions cut 4 bases from V and 1 base from J, with 10 bases between. The CDR3 totals 15 residues. CDR1 and CDR2 (germline): SGHTA, FQGNSA. CDR3 sequence reads: CASSYLSGNTGELFF. CDR3 bases: TGTGCCAGCAGCTACCTCAGCGGGAACACCGGGGAGCTGTTTTTT.

The table lists this clonotype with a few counts. This sequence joins TRBV5-1 and TRBJ1-1; 8 bases map to TRBD1. Losses at the gene ends were 3 bases for V and 1 base for J; bases not matched to a gene: 14. This CDR3 is built from 18 residues. Per germline, CDR1 SGHRS and CDR2 YFSETQ. As DNA, the CDR3 is TGCGCCAGCAGCTGGATGGCGGGACAGGAGACCCGGAACACTGAAGCTTTCTTT. This codes for CASSWMAGQETRNTEAFF.

This clonotype has just a few counts. The gene calls are TRBV18 and TRBJ2-3; D unclear. V lost 0 bases to trimming and J lost 0 bases, with 10 bases between them. Germline V gene data show CDR1 as KGHSH and CDR2 as LQKENI. There are 16 residues in the CDR3. The CDR3 nucleotides read TGTGCCAGCTCACCACCTAGGATTTTTAGCACAGATACGCAGTATTTT. This codes for CASSPPRIFSTDTQYF.

This clonotype was observed a few times. The chain uses TRBV19 and TRBJ2-7; D gene uncertain. Trimming cost V 1 base and J 0 bases, with 10 bases left between them. The germline V gene has CDR1 LNHDA and CDR2 SQIVND (reference sequence). CDR3 length: 15 residues. CDR3 sequence: CASSIGEPSSYEQYF. CDR3 sequence (DNA): TGTGCCAGTAGTATAGGGGAACCCTCCTCCTACGAGCAGTACTTC.